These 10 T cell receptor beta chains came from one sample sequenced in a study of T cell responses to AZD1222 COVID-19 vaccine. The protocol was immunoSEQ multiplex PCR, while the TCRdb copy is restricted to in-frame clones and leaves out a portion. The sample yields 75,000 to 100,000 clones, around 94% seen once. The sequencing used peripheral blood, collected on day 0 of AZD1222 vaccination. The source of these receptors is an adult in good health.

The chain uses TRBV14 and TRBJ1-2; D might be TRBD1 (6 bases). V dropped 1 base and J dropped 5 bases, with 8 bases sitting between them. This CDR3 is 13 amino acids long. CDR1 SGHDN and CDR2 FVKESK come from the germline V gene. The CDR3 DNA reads TGTGCCAGCAGCCAAGGGGGGACATATGGCTACACCTTC. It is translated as CASSQGGTYGYTF.

The CDR3 DNA reads TGTGCCTCGGCCAGGGACACCGGGGAGCTGTTTTTT. Its translation: CASARDTGELFF. V gene TRBV6-5 combines with J gene TRBJ2-2; a possible D gene is TRBD1 (5 bases). Germline V gene data show CDR1 as MNHEY and CDR2 as SVGAGI. The V end was cut by 11 bases, the J end by 3 bases, with 10 bases between. The CDR3 length is 12 residues.

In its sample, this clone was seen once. CDR3 bases: TGTGCCAGCAGGGGAGGGGGCGGAGGTTTTAGCAATCAGCCCCAGCATTTT. Amino acids: CASRGGGGGFSNQPQHF. V usage is TRBV2 and J usage is TRBJ1-5; 7 bases map to TRBD1. CDR1 and CDR2 (germline): SNHLY, FYNNEI. CDR3 size: 17 residues. V was clipped by 6 bases and J by 0 bases; unmatched bases: 11.

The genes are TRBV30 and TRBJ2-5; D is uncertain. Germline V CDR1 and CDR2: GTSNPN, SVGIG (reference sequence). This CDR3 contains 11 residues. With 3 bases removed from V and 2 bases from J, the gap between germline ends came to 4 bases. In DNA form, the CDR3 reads TGTGCCTGGAGCCTTCAAGAGACCCAGTACTTC. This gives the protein CAWSLQETQYF.

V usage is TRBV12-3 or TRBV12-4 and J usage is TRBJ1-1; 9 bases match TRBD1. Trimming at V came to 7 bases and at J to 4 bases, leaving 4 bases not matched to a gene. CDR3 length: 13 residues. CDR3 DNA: TGTGCCAGCACCTCGGACAGGGGCACTGAAGCTTTCTTT. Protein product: CASTSDRGTEAFF.

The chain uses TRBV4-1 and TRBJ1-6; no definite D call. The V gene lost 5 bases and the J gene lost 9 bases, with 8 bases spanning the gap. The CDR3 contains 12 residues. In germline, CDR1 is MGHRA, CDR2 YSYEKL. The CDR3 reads CASSETLSPLHF. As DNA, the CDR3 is TGCGCCAGCAGCGAAACACTTTCACCCCTCCACTTT.

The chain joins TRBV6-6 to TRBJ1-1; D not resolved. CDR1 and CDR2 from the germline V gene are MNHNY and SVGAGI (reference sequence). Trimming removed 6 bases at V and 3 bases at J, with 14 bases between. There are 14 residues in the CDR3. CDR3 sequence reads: CASRGQGFHTEAFF. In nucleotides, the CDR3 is TGTGCCAGCAGGGGTCAAGGGTTTCACACTGAAGCTTTCTTT.

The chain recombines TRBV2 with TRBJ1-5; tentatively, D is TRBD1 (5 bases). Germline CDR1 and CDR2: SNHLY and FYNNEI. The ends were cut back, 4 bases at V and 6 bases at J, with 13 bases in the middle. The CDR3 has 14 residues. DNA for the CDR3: TGTGCCAGCAGTGGCCGCTCGGGGGGTCAGCCCCAGCATTTT. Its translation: CASSGRSGGQPQHF.

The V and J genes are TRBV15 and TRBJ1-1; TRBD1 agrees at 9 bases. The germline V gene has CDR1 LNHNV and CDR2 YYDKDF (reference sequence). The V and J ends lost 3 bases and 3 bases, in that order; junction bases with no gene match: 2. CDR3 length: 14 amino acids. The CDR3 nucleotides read TGTGCCACCAGCAGGGACAGGGGCGACACTGAAGCTTTCTTT. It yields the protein CATSRDRGDTEAFF.

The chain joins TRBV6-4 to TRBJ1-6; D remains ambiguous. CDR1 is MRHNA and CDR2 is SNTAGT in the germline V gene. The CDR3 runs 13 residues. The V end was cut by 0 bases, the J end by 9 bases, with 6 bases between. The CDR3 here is CASSDSELSPLHF. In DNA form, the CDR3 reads TGTGCCAGCAGTGACTCTGAGCTTTCACCCCTCCACTTT.